These T cell receptor beta chains were read from a single sample in a study of blood T cell repertoires in COVID-19. TCRdb's table, derived via immunoSEQ multiplex PCR, lists solely in-frame clones and lacks some. The data show about 270,000 clones, 65% to 90% seen once. What was sequenced was peripheral blood. The source of these receptors is a human donor in a cohort sampled during active COVID-19. CDR3s include the opening cysteine and the closing phenylalanine or tryptophan. D genes are given only for firm matches. Clone sizes are given selectively: once, few, many, or a class where the clone is expanded.

few	TRBV7-9	13	TRBD1	TRBJ1-2	TGTGCCAGCAGCTCGGACAGGGATAGGGGCTACACCTTC	CASSSDRDRGYTF
NA	TRBV7-9	18	TRBD1	TRBJ1-2	TGTGCCAGCAGCTACCCGTCCCGGGACAGGGCTCTGGGCTATGGCTACACCTTC	CASSYPSRDRALGYGYTF
NA	TRBV10-3	19	NA	TRBJ1-3	TGTGCCATCAGTGAGGGTAACCTCAGTTTTTGGTACTCTGGAAACACCATATATTTT	CAISEGNLSFWYSGNTIYF
NA	TRBV19	18	TRBD2	TRBJ2-5	TGTGCCAGTAGTCCCAGGTGGACTAGCGGCCGGTGGGTAGAGACCCAGTACTTC	CASSPRWTSGRWVETQYF
NA	TRBV9	15	NA	TRBJ1-1	TGTGCCAGCAGCGTGGGTCCGGGGCGGGGGACTGAAGCTTTCTTT	CASSVGPGRGTEAFF
NA	TRBV5-1	16	TRBD1	TRBJ2-2	TGCGCCAGCAGCTTGGTTGGGACAGGGGACACCGGGGAGCTGTTTTTT	CASSLVGTGDTGELFF
NA	TRBV28	13	NA	TRBJ2-3	TGTGCCAGCAGACCGGGACTTGCAGATACGCAGTATTTT	CASRPGLADTQYF
NA	TRBV28	14	NA	TRBJ1-5	TGTGCCAGCTGGATAGGACAGCACAATCAGCCCCAGCATTTT	CASWIGQHNQPQHF
NA	TRBV3-1/TRBV3-2	14	TRBD2	TRBJ2-2	TGTGCCAGCAGCTGGACTAGCGGCACCGGGGAGCTGTTTTTT	CASSWTSGTGELFF
NA	TRBV9	14	NA	TRBJ1-1	TGTGCCAGCAGCGCGGAACAGGGGAACACTGAAGCTTTCTTT	CASSAEQGNTEAFF
NA	TRBV19	14	NA	TRBJ2-7	TGTGCCAGTAGTGAGTACGGGGGAACCTACGAGCAGTACTTC	CASSEYGGTYEQYF
once	TRBV7-9	13	NA	TRBJ1-1	TGTGCCAGCAGTAAGGGGATGAACACTGAAGCTTTCTTT	CASSKGMNTEAFF
NA	TRBV5-3	16	TRBD2	TRBJ2-3	TGTGCCAGAAGCCTCTCCCCGACTAGCGAAACAGATACGCAGTATTTT	CARSLSPTSETDTQYF
NA	TRBV9	14	NA	TRBJ1-2	TGTGCCAGCAGCGTAGCTACCCTTAACTATGGCTACACCTTC	CASSVATLNYGYTF
NA	TRBV11-2	14	NA	TRBJ2-1	TGTGCCAGCAGCCCGCGGGCTATAAACAATGAGCAGTTCTTC	CASSPRAINNEQFF
NA	TRBV28	13	TRBD1	TRBJ1-2	TGTGCCAGCAGTCCCACAGGGGGAGTTGGCTACACCTTC	CASSPTGGVGYTF
NA	TRBV19	16	NA	TRBJ1-3	TGTGCCAGTAGAAACCGGGACACTTTCTCTGGAAACACCATATATTTT	CASRNRDTFSGNTIYF
NA	TRBV28	17	NA	TRBJ2-4	TGTGCCAGCAGTGAACCCAGGGGCTTCCAAGCCAAAAACATTCAGTACTTC	CASSEPRGFQAKNIQYF